The 25 T cell receptor beta chains below were found in one sample sequenced in a study of T-cell memory formation after mild COVID-19. TCRdb re-derived calls from the 5' RACE reads in MiXCR, one entry per CDR3 protein. The table records more than 300,000 distinct CDR3 sequences, 20% to 25% of them present only once. Source material: PBMCs or a T cell subset sorted from them (not recorded which). Receptors originate from a young man who had mild COVID-19 (a few samples of this study predate the infection). Cell type and time point are not known.

This chain uses TRBV7-8 with TRBJ1-6, with 7 bases matching TRBD1. Germline assignment: CDR1 SGHVS and CDR2 FQNEAQ. This CDR3 is built from 17 residues. J gave up 6 bases and V 4 bases, and 12 bases lay outside the gene matches. The CDR3 DNA reads TGTGCCAGCAGCTCTCAAGGGGGCCGGGACACTAATTCACCCCTCCACTTT. Protein sequence: CASSSQGGRDTNSPLHF.

There are a few counts of this clonotype. CDR3 nucleotides: TGTGCCAGCAGCGGCGGAGCGGGGGAGTACGAGCAGTACTTC. This translates into CASSGGAGEYEQYF. The chain has TRBV7-2 and TRBJ2-7; TRBD2 matches at 8 bases. This CDR3 comprises 14 residues. Trimming at V came to 5 bases and at J to 4 bases, leaving 7 bases not matched to a gene. Germline-derived CDR1 and CDR2 are SGHTA and FQGNSA. The whole variable domain, filled in from reference TRBV7-2 and TRBJ2-7, reads GAGVSQSPSNKVTEKGKDVELRCDPISGHTALYWYRQSLGQGLEFLIYFQGNSAPDKSGLPSDRFSAERTGGSVSTLTIQRTQQEDSAVYLCASSGGAGEYEQYFGPGTRLTVT.

V gene TRBV9 combines with J gene TRBJ1-2, with TRBD1 matching 8 bases. V gave up 0 bases and J gave up 6 bases; unmatched junction bases: 7. Per germline, CDR1 SGDLS and CDR2 YYNGEE. The CDR3 is made up of 15 amino acids. For the CDR3, the DNA is TGTGCCAGCAGCGTAGACCCGACAGGGGTTGATGGCTACACCTTC. It codes for CASSVDPTGVDGYTF.

This clonotype has just a few counts. The V and J genes are TRBV4-1 and TRBJ1-2, with D possibly being TRBD1 (6 bases). This CDR3 comprises 14 residues. Deletions cut 4 bases from V and 7 bases from J, with 16 bases between. Germline CDR1 and CDR2: MGHRA and YSYEKL. The CDR3 spells CASSLRDISAGYTF. The CDR3 nucleotides read TGCGCCAGCAGCCTCCGGGACATATCCGCTGGCTACACCTTC.

The chain employs TRBV12-3 or TRBV12-4 and TRBJ1-3, with D unresolved. The CDR3 is made up of 15 amino acids. V was trimmed by 2 bases and J by 3 bases, leaving 11 bases between them. The chain's CDR3 is CASSLKDGVGNTIYF. The DNA of the CDR3 is TGTGCCAGCAGTTTAAAGGACGGGGTTGGAAACACCATATATTTT.

The J gene is TRBJ2-2, the V gene TRBV10-3, with D tentatively TRBD1 (5 bases). This CDR3 region has 14 residues. Trimming took off 4 bases at V and 5 bases at J, with 11 bases between the two ends. Per germline, CDR1 ENHRY and CDR2 SYGVKD. The CDR3 DNA sequence: TGTGCCATCAGTGTAGGGGTTGGTACCGGGGAGCTGTTTTTT. Translated, it gives CAISVGVGTGELFF.

This clonotype was observed a few times. This chain connects TRBV10-3 to TRBJ2-1; TRBD1 aligns across 11 bases. CDR3 length: 12 amino acids. CDR1 is ENHRY, CDR2 SYGVKD, per germline. With V trimmed by 4 bases and J by 15 bases, 5 bases remained unmatched. In DNA, the CDR3 is TGTGCCATCAGTGCGGGACAGGGGGGTCGGTTCTTC. Residues: CAISAGQGGRFF.

CDR3 sequence: CASSSGPGAPHSNQPQHF. The CDR3 nucleotides are TGTGCCAGCAGTTCCGGGCCGGGGGCCCCCCATAGCAATCAGCCCCAGCATTTT. The J gene is TRBJ1-5, the V gene TRBV12-3 or TRBV12-4, with a tentative D call TRBD1 (6 bases). V was clipped by 4 bases and J by 0 bases, with 19 bases between them. The CDR3 runs 18 residues.

This clonotype was detected ten times or more. The genes are TRBV4-1 and TRBJ1-2; D unclear. V was shortened by 0 bases and J by 5 bases, with 7 bases between the two germline ends. CDR1 and CDR2 from the germline V gene are MGHRA and YSYEKL. CDR3 length: 13 amino acids. CDR3 in amino acids: CASSQESGYGYTF. The CDR3 bases are TGCGCCAGCAGCCAAGAATCCGGGTATGGCTACACCTTC.

The genes are TRBV6-5 and TRBJ1-3; no reliable D call. CDR1 MNHEY and CDR2 SVGAGI come from the germline V gene. Between the trimmed V and J ends, which lost 7 bases and 4 bases, there was a span of 17 bases. The CDR3 loop spans 15 amino acids. In DNA form, the CDR3 reads TGTGCCAGCATCAAACCTGGAACAAAAGGAAACACCATATATTTT. As protein: CASIKPGTKGNTIYF.

The V call is TRBV24-1, the J call TRBJ2-3, with 9 bases matching TRBD1. Germline values: CDR1 KGHDR, CDR2 SFDVKD. With V trimmed by 9 bases and J by 2 bases, 2 bases remained unmatched. This CDR3 spans 13 amino acids. The CDR3 protein is CATGTGFTDTQYF. CDR3 sequence (DNA): TGTGCCACCGGGACAGGGTTCACAGATACGCAGTATTTT.

This clonotype was found a few times. In DNA, the CDR3 is TGTGCCAGCAGCTCCAGTATGGTAAGGAACACTGAAGCTTTCTTT. Translating gives CASSSSMVRNTEAFF. The chain employs TRBV7-9 and TRBJ1-1; D not certain. V dropped 4 bases and J dropped 1 base, with 13 bases sitting between them. This CDR3 comprises 15 residues. Germline CDR1 and CDR2: SEHNR and FQNEAQ (reference sequence).

The rearrangement links TRBV12-3 or TRBV12-4 to TRBJ1-2; maybe TRBD1 (6 bases). The CDR3 has 14 residues. Trimming shortened V by 4 bases and J by 2 bases, and 11 bases separated the two germline ends. CDR3 protein: CASSWGAGNYGYTF. The CDR3 coding sequence is TGTGCCAGCAGTTGGGGGGCAGGGAACTATGGCTACACCTTC.

This clonotype came up a few times. Here the CDR3 reads CASSSTPSNIQYF. The CDR3, as DNA: TGTGCCAGCAGCTCGACCCCCTCTAACATTCAGTACTTC. J is TRBJ2-4 and V is TRBV7-3; D call uncertain. This CDR3 region has 13 residues. V shed 4 bases and J shed 7 bases, with 11 bases lying between them. The germline V gene has CDR1 SGHTA and CDR2 FQGTGA.

Ten or more counts support this clonotype. The chain is built from TRBV5-1 and TRBJ2-5, with 10 bases aligning to TRBD2. V trimming: 2 bases; J trimming: 5 bases; junction bases outside the gene matches: 12. The CDR3 has 17 residues. CDR1 is SGHRS and CDR2 is YFSETQ in the germline V gene. The CDR3 here is CASSLTLLAGTRETQYF. Written as DNA, the CDR3 is TGCGCCAGCAGCTTAACCTTACTAGCGGGGACTCGTGAGACCCAGTACTTC.

This clonotype was counted a few times. V gene TRBV7-2 combines with J gene TRBJ2-3, with D uncertain. CDR1 is SGHTA and CDR2 is FQGNSA in the germline V gene. V was pared by 2 bases and J by 0 bases, with 12 bases between. CDR3 length equals 16 residues. The CDR3 sequence is CASSLSRAVSTDTQYF. DNA of the CDR3: TGTGCCAGCAGCTTAAGTCGGGCAGTAAGCACAGATACGCAGTATTTT.

The rearrangement uses TRBV5-1 and TRBJ1-1; 12 bases align to TRBD1. CDR1 and CDR2 from the germline V gene are SGHRS and YFSETQ. J gave up 3 bases and V 4 bases, and 10 bases lay outside the gene matches. The CDR3 extends over 17 amino acids. This chain's CDR3 is CASSPVGTGGAYTEAFF. The CDR3 nucleotides read TGCGCCAGCAGCCCGGTGGGGACAGGGGGCGCGTACACTGAAGCTTTCTTT.

Only one count was recorded for this clonotype. V and J are TRBV9 and TRBJ1-6; D possibly corresponds to TRBD1 (5 bases). There are 19 residues in the CDR3. Deletions cut 5 bases from V and 0 bases from J, with 21 bases between. Germline assignment: CDR1 SGDLS and CDR2 YYNGEE. The CDR3 DNA is TGTGCCAGCAGGATTCAACCCCTGGGACCCAGCTCCTATAATTCACCCCTCCACTTT. Translation: CASRIQPLGPSSYNSPLHF.

J is TRBJ2-5 and V is TRBV5-1; D tentatively reads TRBD1 or TRBD2 (5 bases each). The length of the CDR3 is 14 residues. The V and J ends lost 0 bases and 6 bases respectively, with 12 bases between them. Looked up from germline, CDR1 is SGHRS and CDR2 is YFSETQ. In DNA, the CDR3 is TGCGCCAGCAGCTTGGCCGGACTGGGGCAGACCCAGTACTTC. Translated: CASSLAGLGQTQYF. The whole variable domain, remainder taken from reference TRBV5-1 and TRBJ2-5, is KAGVTQTPRYLIKTRGQQVTLSCSPISGHRSVSWYQQTPGQGLQFLFEYFSETQRNKGNFPGRFSGRQFSNSRSEMNVSTLELGDSALYLCASSLAGLGQTQYFGPGTRLLVL.

The chain uses TRBV2 and TRBJ2-4, with D perhaps matching TRBD2 (6 bases). Trimming removed 7 bases from V and 0 bases from J, with 16 bases in between. This CDR3 spans 16 amino acids. Germline CDR1 reads SNHLY; CDR2 reads FYNNEI. The CDR3 spells CASTTLSGLAKNIQYF. In DNA, the CDR3 is TGTGCCAGCACGACCCTTAGCGGTCTAGCCAAAAACATTCAGTACTTC.

V gene TRBV4-2 combines with J gene TRBJ2-3, with TRBD1 identical over 8 bases. This CDR3 spans 16 amino acids. Germline trimming cut 0 bases from V and 10 bases from J; bases unmatched to any gene: 12. Germline V CDR1 and CDR2: LGHNA, YNFKEQ. This CDR3 reads CASSQEPGGGLGAQYF. CDR3 sequence (DNA): TGTGCCAGCAGCCAAGAACCAGGGGGCGGGTTGGGGGCGCAGTATTTT.

The chain combines TRBV12-3 or TRBV12-4 with TRBJ2-5, with 9 bases matching TRBD2. The junction had 14 bases not matched to a gene; V was cut back by 6 bases and J by 6 bases. CDR3 length equals 16 residues. The CDR3 DNA is TGTGCCAGCAGCCGGATGTGGCGGGGGGGCGTCAAGACCCAGTACTTC. Amino acid sequence: CASSRMWRGGVKTQYF.

This clonotype has a handful of counts. The gene calls are TRBV6-1 and TRBJ1-5; 7 positions agree with TRBD1. The junction had 7 bases not matched to a gene; V was cut back by 3 bases and J by 2 bases. CDR1 and CDR2 (germline): MNHNS, SASEGT. This CDR3 is built from 16 residues. The CDR3: CASSERRQGRNQPQHF. The CDR3 DNA reads as TGTGCCAGCAGTGAGCGACGACAGGGACGCAATCAGCCCCAGCATTTT.

This rearrangement joins TRBV5-1 to TRBJ1-2; D is unclear. CDR1 is SGHRS, CDR2 YFSETQ, per germline. V dropped 4 bases and J dropped 3 bases, with 10 bases sitting between them. This CDR3 is built from 13 residues. The CDR3 here is CASSHRWDYGYTF. CDR3 nucleotide sequence: TGCGCCAGCAGCCACCGTTGGGACTATGGCTACACCTTC.

V is TRBV2 and J is TRBJ2-5, with D perhaps being TRBD1 or TRBD2 (5 bases each). In germline, CDR1 is SNHLY, CDR2 FYNNEI. CDR3 length: 14 amino acids. V shed 8 bases and J shed 1 base, with 14 bases lying between them. The DNA for the CDR3 is TGTGCCAGCGGGACCGGGACCATCCAAGAGACCCAGTACTTC. Protein sequence: CASGTGTIQETQYF.